This TCR beta chain was captured by sequencing in a study of identical twins. In TCRdb, the 5' RACE reads were re-called with MiXCR into one record per CDR3 protein. This sample has around 300,000 distinct CDR3 sequences; less than 9% occur once, and the top ten carry over 2%. The ends lost 4 bases at V and 3 bases at J; junction bases unmatched: 11. Germline values: CDR1 LNHDA, CDR2 SQIVND (reference sequence). The CDR3 runs to 16 residues. Another study also made use of these data, one on yellow fever vaccine responses in identical twins.

This chain joins TRBV19 and TRBJ2-7, with 8 nucleotides matching TRBD1. The sample taken for sequencing was memory (CD45RO+) T cells sorted from blood. The sequence came from a woman aged 18 to 35 in good health. For the CDR3, the DNA is TGTGCCAGTAGTAAGACACCGGGACAGGCCATCTACGAGCAGTACTTC. This codes for CASSKTPGQAIYEQYF.